This TCR beta chain was sequenced in a study of regulatory T cells in long-lasting Graves disease. Regarding this clonotype: The target antigen is unknown.

This CDR3 contains 15 residues. CDR1 is GTSNPN and CDR2 is SVGIG in the germline V gene (reference sequence). V was trimmed by 2 bases and J by 7 bases, leaving 15 bases between them. Stated time point: newly diagnosed GD, antithyroid drugs for less than 3 months. PBMC RNA was the source of the TCR library. iRepertoire HTBI primers and Arm-PCR of CDR3 regions built TCR beta libraries. TCRdb fed the multiplex PCR reads into MiXCR, producing one record per CDR3 protein. The repertoire includes 350,000 to 500,000 distinct CDR3 sequences, about 15% of them detected once, and around a tenth sits in the top ten. Study outcomes and limitations: Persistent Graves' patients showed reduced TCR diversity versus newly diagnosed patients. With persistent disease, TRBV28, TRBJ1-2 and TRBJ2-5 were the favored segments.

This same sample was also part of a study on T cells in Graves' hyperthyroidism and ophthalmopathy. That investigation notes: TCR CDR3 regions were first amplified by RT-PCR with HTBI primers.

The sequencing here drew on peripheral blood mononuclear cells (PBMCs), taken at new diagnosis, from a patient treated with antithyroid drugs. The genes are TRBV30 and TRBJ1-6; maybe TRBD1 (5 bases). This receptor was taken from a woman under 40 with Graves disease. The CDR3 region has the DNA TGTGCCTGGAGTCATCTGCGGGGGAACAATTCACCCCTCCACTTT. It yields the protein CAWSHLRGNNSPLHF.